These 2 T cell receptor beta chains came from one sample sequenced in a study of CXCR3-negative and CXCR3-positive naive CD8 T cells. TRB cDNA was prepared as libraries by UMI-labeled 5' RACE. No DNA is given; TCRdb re-called the 5' RACE reads and lists each CDR3 protein once. Here the sample table reports 35,000 to 50,000 distinct CDR3 sequences. Input material: memory CD8+ T cells from blood. Source of these receptors: a human donor in good health. Some clones in this sample may be carry-over from other donors' samples.

The rearrangement uses TRBV7-2 and TRBJ2-7. CDR3 length: 17 residues. The germline CDR1 and CDR2 sequences are SGHTA and FQGNSA. CDR3 sequence reads: CASGSGRRAELSYEQYF.

The genes are TRBV3-1 and TRBJ2-1; TCRdb calls TRBD1, which cannot be checked without DNA. Germline V gives CDR1 LGHDT, CDR2 YNNKEL (reference sequence). CDR3 length: 13 amino acids. CDR3 sequence reads: CASSRTGGSEQFF.